This TCR beta chain was profiled in a study of identical twins. V lost 5 bases and J lost 10, with 20 bases in between. There are 15 residues in the CDR3. Germline CDR1 reads SGHTA; CDR2 reads FQGNSA. This clonotype was seen at least ten times. MiXCR was run by TCRdb on the 5' RACE reads, yielding one entry per CDR3 protein. The sample has hundreds of thousands of distinct CDR3 sequences; 8.6% are singletons. The sample was also linked to a second study, of yellow fever vaccine responses in identical twins.

The sequence was collected from a woman aged 18-29 years in good health. The specimen sequenced was PBMCs. The gene calls are TRBV7-2 and TRBJ1-4; D gene ambiguous. The CDR3 DNA reads as TGTGCCAGCAGCCCTGACGTCGTGCGGATCGGAAAACTGTTTTTT. Protein product: CASSPDVVRIGKLFF.